This T cell receptor beta chain appears in the sequencing data of a study of spatial heterogeneity in lung cancer. Single TCR cDNA molecules each had their own unique molecular identifier. TCRdb itself ran the 5' RACE reads through MiXCR, one entry per CDR3 protein. Of 110,000 or so distinct CDR3 sequences listed, approximately 10% are singletons. Germline V lookup: CDR1 SEHNR, CDR2 FQNEAQ (reference sequence). The CDR3 is made up of 16 amino acids. The ends were cut back, 3 bases at V and 0 bases at J, with 9 bases in the middle. Documented time point: blood at routine non-recurrence follow-up after resection.

The gene calls are TRBV7-9 and TRBJ2-6; D not resolved. The sequence derives from a female donor with early-stage non-small cell lung cancer. Source: PBMCs, taken at follow-up. CDR3: CASSFRSGSGANVLTF. CDR3 nucleotide sequence: TGTGCCAGCAGCTTCCGTAGTGGCTCTGGGGCCAACGTCCTGACTTTC.